These 28 T cell receptor beta chains came from one sample sequenced in a study of blood T cell repertoires in COVID-19. TCRdb keeps only in-frame clones here, not all; method: immunoSEQ multiplex PCR. The repertoire consists of some 250,000 clones, with 88% occurring once and the leading ten covering about 0.99%. The sequencing input was peripheral blood. The receptors originated from a woman aged 40 to 50 who had recovered from COVID-19.

This clone showed up just a few times. The chain couples TRBV7-3 to TRBJ1-1; D not resolved. The germline gives CDR1 SGHTA, CDR2 FQGTGA. V was pared by 2 bases and J by 0 bases, with 4 bases between. This CDR3 region has 13 residues. CDR3 residues: CASSLSVNTEAFF. The CDR3 DNA reads TGTGCCAGCAGCTTATCGGTGAACACTGAAGCTTTCTTT.

The V gene is TRBV5-4, the J gene TRBJ2-7; TRBD1 matches at 9 bases. Looked up from germline, CDR1 is SGHNT and CDR2 is YYREEE (reference sequence). V dropped 4 bases and J dropped 2; count of bases not matched to a gene: 7. The CDR3 totals 15 residues. The CDR3 loop reads CASSHTGTGTYEQYF. CDR3 nucleotide sequence: TGTGCCAGCAGCCACACCGGGACAGGGACCTACGAGCAGTACTTC.

The J gene is TRBJ1-2, the V gene TRBV5-4; 8 bases are a match to TRBD1. Germline trimming cut 7 bases from V and 7 bases from J; bases unmatched to any gene: 12. CDR1 is SGHNT, CDR2 YYREEE, per germline (reference sequence). The CDR3 totals 14 residues. The CDR3 DNA is TGTGCCAGCGCCCGAGAGGGGACAGGTTCTGGCTACACCTTC. Translating gives CASAREGTGSGYTF. The whole variable domain, filled in from reference TRBV5-4 and TRBJ1-2, reads ETGVTQSPTHLIKTRGQQVTLRCSSQSGHNTVSWYQQALGQGPQFIFQYYREEENGRGNFPPRFSGLQFPNYSSELNVNALELDDSALYLCASAREGTGSGYTFGSGTRLTVV.

CDR3 protein: CASNPSGSPYEQYF. The CDR3 DNA reads TGTGCCAGCAACCCTAGCGGGAGCCCTTACGAGCAGTACTTC. The chain employs TRBV6-2 or TRBV6-3 and TRBJ2-7, with 10 positions matching TRBD2. The germline gives CDR1 MNHEY, CDR2 SVGEGT. This CDR3 has 14 residues. With V trimmed by 7 bases and J by 4 bases, 7 bases remained unmatched.

The rearrangement uses TRBV4-3 and TRBJ1-2; 7 nucleotides align to TRBD1. CDR3 length equals 18 residues. Trimming took 1 base from V and 4 from J; bases not matched to a gene: 15. Germline values: CDR1 LGHNA, CDR2 YSLEER. The CDR3 region has the DNA TGCGCCAGCAGCCAAGGGGCGACCGGGGCAGGGGGTATCTATGGCTACACCTTC. Translated: CASSQGATGAGGIYGYTF.

V is TRBV4-3 and J is TRBJ2-1; TRBD2 matches 9 bases. V lost 8 bases and J lost 8; bases outside the gene matches: 13. Germline lookup yields CDR1 LGHNA and CDR2 YSLEER. This CDR3 spans 15 amino acids. CDR3 loop: CASSRLADPWDEQFF. The CDR3 DNA reads as TGCGCCAGCTCCCGACTAGCGGACCCCTGGGATGAGCAGTTCTTC.

Concerning this clone: Mismatch with germline at one junction end may stem from a read error. This chain joins TRBV7-7 and TRBJ2-1; tentative D call: TRBD1 (7 bases). The CDR3 sequence is 15 residues long. Per germline, CDR1 SSHAT and CDR2 FNYEAQ (reference sequence). The CDR3 DNA reads TGTGCTAGCAGCTTAGGGGGCGGGACTCACAATGAGCAGTTCTTC. This translates into CASSLGGGTHNEQFF. Using reference TRBV7-7 and TRBJ2-1 for the parts outside the CDR3, the full variable domain is GAGVSQSPRYKVTKRGQDVTLRCDPISSHATLYWYQQALGQGPEFLTYFNYEAQPDKSGLPSDRFSAERPEGSISTLTIQRTEQRDSAMYRCASSLGGGTHNEQFFGPGTRLTVL.

The rearrangement uses TRBV29-1 and TRBJ1-1; D possibly corresponds to TRBD1 (6 bases). V was pared by 5 bases and J by 1 base, with 14 bases between. This CDR3 comprises 14 residues. In germline, CDR1 is SQVTM, CDR2 ANQGSEA. The CDR3 reads CSVTLGTTNTEAFF. The CDR3 DNA reads as TGCAGCGTTACCCTCGGGACAACGAACACTGAAGCTTTCTTT.

This chain joins TRBV6-5 and TRBJ2-7, with 7 positions matching TRBD2. The CDR3 sequence is 16 residues long. V shed 2 bases, J shed 1 base, and the junction held 8 bases outside the gene matches. Germline lookup yields CDR1 MNHEY and CDR2 SVGAGI. CDR3 sequence (DNA): TGTGCCAGCAGTTACCAGGGCGGGAGCGTATCCTACGAGCAGTACTTC. It is translated as CASSYQGGSVSYEQYF.

The J gene is TRBJ1-4, the V gene TRBV19, with 7 bases identical to TRBD1. Germline CDR1 reads LNHDA; CDR2 reads SQIVND (reference sequence). CDR3 size: 15 residues. J gave up 8 bases and V 5 bases, and 11 bases lay outside the gene matches. The CDR3 reads CASSSTGTEGEKLFF. Here the CDR3 DNA reads TGTGCCAGTAGTTCTACCGGGACAGAGGGCGAAAAACTGTTTTTT.

The V call is TRBV12-5, the J call TRBJ2-6; 7 bases align to TRBD2. The CDR3 totals 15 residues. Germline assignment: CDR1 LGHNT and CDR2 FRNRAP. Losses at the gene ends were 7 bases for V and 3 bases for J; bases not matched to a gene: 6. The CDR3 here is CASAREDFGANVLTF. The CDR3 DNA is TGTGCTAGTGCCCGGGAGGATTTTGGGGCCAACGTCCTGACTTTC.

In this sample, this clone turned up a few times. The chain couples TRBV10-2 to TRBJ1-6; D is unclear. The CDR3 has 15 residues. Trimming removed 0 bases from V and 12 bases from J, with 15 bases in between. Germline CDR1 WSHSY, CDR2 SAAADI. The CDR3 bases are TGCGCCAGCAGTGAGTCCATTCGGGGAATTCAACCCCTCCACTTT. It translates to CASSESIRGIQPLHF.

In nucleotides, the CDR3 is TGTGCCAGTGCAGGGGGCGCATTTTTAAGGAACACCATATATTTT. Protein sequence: CASAGGAFLRNTIYF. The chain couples TRBV11-2 to TRBJ1-3; 8 bases are a match to TRBD1. Germline CDR1 and CDR2: SGHAT and FQNNGV. This CDR3 is built from 15 residues. V shed 9 bases, J shed 7 bases, and the junction held 14 bases outside the gene matches.

The chain employs TRBV9 and TRBJ1-4; 9 bases are shared with TRBD1. V was clipped by 2 bases and J by 8 bases; unmatched bases: 7. The CDR3 has 15 amino acids. Looked up from germline, CDR1 is SGDLS and CDR2 is YYNGEE. The CDR3 reads CASSVPTGGREKLFF. CDR3 bases: TGTGCCAGCAGCGTCCCGACAGGGGGGCGGGAAAAACTGTTTTTT.

The V call is TRBV7-9, the J call TRBJ1-2, with D tentatively TRBD1 (5 bases). The germline V gene encodes CDR1 SEHNR and CDR2 FQNEAQ (reference sequence). This CDR3 is built from 15 residues. V was pared by 5 bases and J by 0 bases, with 13 bases between. The CDR3 loop reads CASSPDRDSNYGYTF. As DNA, the CDR3 is TGTGCCAGCAGCCCAGACAGAGACTCTAACTATGGCTACACCTTC.

This clone was observed a single time. This sample includes further DNA sequences coding for the same CDR3. This sequence joins TRBV9 and TRBJ2-7, with D unresolved. The germline V gene encodes CDR1 SGDLS and CDR2 YYNGEE. The CDR3 covers 13 residues. The V end lost 2 bases, the J end lost 0 bases, and 6 bases lay between the germline ends. The CDR3 nucleotides read TGTGCCAGCAGCGTGGGCAGCTCCTACGAGCAGTACTTC. This sequence encodes CASSVGSSYEQYF. The full variable domain, in which reference TRBV9 and TRBJ2-7 provide the parts outside the CDR3, is DSGVTQTPKHLITATGQRVTLRCSPRSGDLSVYWYQQSLDQGLQFLIQYYNGEERAKGNILERFSAQQFPDLHSELNLSSLELGDSALYFCASSVGSSYEQYFGPGTRLTVT.

J is TRBJ2-1 and V is TRBV7-3; 8 nucleotides line up with TRBD2. CDR3 length equals 15 residues. In germline, CDR1 is SGHTA, CDR2 FQGTGA. With 5 bases clipped from V and 3 bases from J, the junction kept 6 bases outside the gene matches. The CDR3 DNA reads as TGTGCCAGCAGCAACGAGCGGGAGCACTACAATGAGCAGTTCTTC. It yields the protein CASSNEREHYNEQFF.

The DNA of the CDR3 is TGTGCCAGCAGACCTACAGGGGGCGTACGCAATCAGCCCCAGCATTTT. It is translated as CASRPTGGVRNQPQHF. The chain recombines TRBV6-2 or TRBV6-3 with TRBJ1-5; 9 bases line up with TRBD1. J was trimmed by 2 bases and V by 6 bases; bases with no gene match: 8. CDR3 length: 16 amino acids. Germline V gene data show CDR1 as MNHEY and CDR2 as SVGEGT.

This clone was picked up one time. The CDR3 is CASSTRTSWDEQFF. The CDR3 coding sequence is TGTGCCAGCAGCACCCGGACTAGTTGGGATGAGCAGTTCTTC. The V gene is TRBV9, the J gene TRBJ2-1; 7 bases match TRBD2. V shed 4 bases, J shed 8 bases, and the junction held 9 bases outside the gene matches. This CDR3 spans 14 amino acids. Looked up from germline, CDR1 is SGDLS and CDR2 is YYNGEE. Drawing the rest from reference TRBV9 and TRBJ2-1, the complete variable domain is DSGVTQTPKHLITATGQRVTLRCSPRSGDLSVYWYQQSLDQGLQFLIQYYNGEERAKGNILERFSAQQFPDLHSELNLSSLELGDSALYFCASSTRTSWDEQFFGPGTRLTVL.

The J gene is TRBJ2-6, the V gene TRBV6-2 or TRBV6-3, with TRBD1 matching over 8 bases. V shed 1 base and J 0 bases; nucleotides not matched to a gene: 5. Germline assignment: CDR1 MNHEY and CDR2 SVGEGT. This CDR3 region has 18 residues. CDR3: CASSYFDRGGSGANVLTF. CDR3 sequence (DNA): TGTGCCAGCAGTTACTTCGACAGGGGAGGCTCTGGGGCCAACGTCCTGACTTTC.

This rearrangement joins TRBV4-1 to TRBJ1-2; D not resolved. Between the trimmed V and J ends, which lost 4 bases and 5 bases, there was a span of 11 bases. In germline, CDR1 is MGHRA, CDR2 YSYEKL. The CDR3 length is 13 residues. The CDR3, as DNA: TGCGCCAGCAGCCTAGCCGGGGAATATGGCTACACCTTC. Protein product: CASSLAGEYGYTF.

The chain joins TRBV4-1 to TRBJ1-1; a possible D gene is TRBD1 (5 bases). The CDR3 loop spans 13 amino acids. The germline V gene has CDR1 MGHRA and CDR2 YSYEKL. Trimming left V 1 base short and J 4 bases short, with 7 bases between. As DNA, the CDR3 is TGCGCCAGCAGCCAAGTGGGGGGCACTGAAGCTTTCTTT. Translated: CASSQVGGTEAFF.

This clone was found once. V gene TRBV6-1 combines with J gene TRBJ1-1; 7 nucleotides line up with TRBD1. With 3 bases clipped from V and 4 bases from J, the junction kept 11 bases outside the gene matches. The CDR3 runs 16 residues. Germline V gene lookup returns CDR1 MNHNS and CDR2 SASEGT. The CDR3 DNA reads TGTGCCAGCAGTGAGGTCGCAGGGGGTCCCCCCACTGAAGCTTTCTTT. It translates to CASSEVAGGPPTEAFF.

The V gene is TRBV19, the J gene TRBJ2-1; TRBD2 aligns across 13 bases. The CDR3 contains 18 residues. Germline lookup yields CDR1 LNHDA and CDR2 SQIVND (reference sequence). J was trimmed by 10 bases and V by 5 bases; bases with no gene match: 17. The CDR3, as DNA: TGTGCCAGTAGTCCATCCGGACTAGCGGGGGCCCCCGGAAGGGAGCAGTTCTTC. Amino acid sequence: CASSPSGLAGAPGREQFF. Full variable domain (outside the CDR3, taken from reference TRBV19 and TRBJ2-1): DGGITQSPKYLFRKEGQNVTLSCEQNLNHDAMYWYRQDPGQGLRLIYYSQIVNDFQKGDIAEGYSVSREKKESFPLTVTSAQKNPTAFYLCASSPSGLAGAPGREQFFGPGTRLTVL.

The chain is built from TRBV30 and TRBJ2-3, with 13 positions matching TRBD2. The CDR3 covers 13 residues. V was clipped by 5 bases and J by 7 bases; unmatched bases: 3. CDR1 is GTSNPN, CDR2 SVGIG, per germline (reference sequence). The CDR3 loop is CAWGGLAGNTQYF. In DNA, the CDR3 is TGTGCCTGGGGGGGACTAGCGGGAAATACGCAGTATTTT.

V is TRBV9 and J is TRBJ2-1; 7 bases match TRBD1. CDR1 and CDR2 (germline): SGDLS, YYNGEE. V dropped 0 bases and J dropped 4; count of bases not matched to a gene: 7. CDR3 length: 16 residues. The CDR3 sequence is CASSVESRDRYNEQFF. The CDR3 bases are TGTGCCAGCAGCGTAGAATCCCGGGACAGATACAATGAGCAGTTCTTC.

The rearrangement joins TRBV9 to TRBJ1-6; 7 bases match TRBD1. Germline CDR1 and CDR2: SGDLS and YYNGEE. Trimming cost V 0 bases and J 6 bases; bases outside gene matches: 3. The CDR3 spans 15 residues. The CDR3, as DNA: TGTGCCAGCAGCGTAGAGGGACAGTTTAATTCACCCCTCCACTTT. Translating gives CASSVEGQFNSPLHF.

The chain carries TRBV11-3 and TRBJ1-1; tentative D call: TRBD1 (6 bases). The CDR3 has 13 amino acids. V lost 5 bases to trimming and J lost 11 bases, with 18 bases between them. CDR1 is SGHNT and CDR2 is YENEEA in the germline V gene. This chain's CDR3 is CASSLGGGGWAFF. The CDR3 DNA sequence: TGTGCCAGCAGCCTCGGGGGGGGCGGATGGGCTTTCTTT. The full variable domain, completed using reference TRBV11-3 and TRBJ1-1, is EAGVVQSPRYKIIEKKQPVAFWCNPISGHNTLYWYLQNLGQGPELLIRYENEEAVDDSQLPKDRFSAERLKGVDSTLKIQPAELGDSAVYLCASSLGGGGWAFFGQGTRLTVV.